These T cell receptor beta chains were read from a single sample in a study of blood T cell repertoires in COVID-19. Generated by immunoSEQ multiplex PCR, the TCRdb table keeps only in-frame clones and is missing some. The sample includes 100,000 to 150,000 clones, roughly 90% of them seen just once. The source material was peripheral blood. The source is a man aged 50 to 60 with acute or convalescent COVID-19. The CDR3 runs from the conserved cysteine through the conserved F or W. Each record gives: D gene, clone size, J gene, CDR3 length, V gene, CDR3 DNA, CDR3 protein. D genes are given only for firm matches. Rows give clone size only sometimes, using once, few, many, or a class for an expanded clone.

d_call: TRBD1; clone_size: NA; j_call: TRBJ1-1; cdr3_length: 16; v_call: TRBV4-1; cdr3_nt: TGCGCCAGCAGCCCCCGGACAGGGGCAAGTGTGACTGAAGCTTTCTTT; cdr3_aa: CASSPRTGASVTEAFF
d_call: TRBD2; clone_size: once; j_call: TRBJ2-1; cdr3_length: 13; v_call: TRBV27; cdr3_nt: TGTGCCAGCAGTAAACTAGCGAGGAATGAGCAGTTCTTC; cdr3_aa: CASSKLARNEQFF
d_call: NA; clone_size: NA; j_call: TRBJ1-2; cdr3_length: 15; v_call: TRBV14; cdr3_nt: TGTGCCAGCAGCCAATTAGGGGGACAAGAATATGGCTACACCTTC; cdr3_aa: CASSQLGGQEYGYTF
d_call: NA; clone_size: NA; j_call: TRBJ2-7; cdr3_length: 14; v_call: TRBV11-2; cdr3_nt: TGTGCCAGCAGCTTCCTTACAGGGCGGTACGAGCAGTACTTC; cdr3_aa: CASSFLTGRYEQYF
d_call: TRBD1; clone_size: NA; j_call: TRBJ2-7; cdr3_length: 15; v_call: TRBV2; cdr3_nt: TGTGCCAGCACTCGATGGACAGGGGGCTCGGACGAGCAGTACTTC; cdr3_aa: CASTRWTGGSDEQYF
d_call: TRBD1; clone_size: NA; j_call: TRBJ2-7; cdr3_length: 15; v_call: TRBV19; cdr3_nt: TGTGCCAGTAGTCGTCCCCCGGGACAGGGCTACGAGCAGTACTTC; cdr3_aa: CASSRPPGQGYEQYF
d_call: NA; clone_size: NA; j_call: TRBJ2-5; cdr3_length: 14; v_call: TRBV6-2/TRBV6-3; cdr3_nt: TGTGCCAGCAGTTACCTGGGGGGTCAAGAGACCCAGTACTTC; cdr3_aa: CASSYLGGQETQYF
d_call: TRBD2; clone_size: NA; j_call: TRBJ2-5; cdr3_length: 18; v_call: TRBV6-1; cdr3_nt: TGTGCCAGCAGTGAAGTTGGGGGGACTAGCGGCCCCCGGGAGACCCAGTACTTC; cdr3_aa: CASSEVGGTSGPRETQYF
d_call: TRBD1; clone_size: NA; j_call: TRBJ1-5; cdr3_length: 15; v_call: TRBV10-2; cdr3_nt: TGCGCCAGCAGTGATGGACAGGGTCGCAATCAGCCCCAGCATTTT; cdr3_aa: CASSDGQGRNQPQHF
d_call: NA; clone_size: NA; j_call: TRBJ1-1; cdr3_length: 13; v_call: TRBV7-9; cdr3_nt: TGTGCCAGCAGCCCACATGAGGGCCGTGAGTCTTTCTTT; cdr3_aa: CASSPHEGRESFF
d_call: TRBD1; clone_size: few; j_call: TRBJ1-2; cdr3_length: 15; v_call: TRBV11-2; cdr3_nt: TGTGCCAGCAGCCTCGTCAGGGGGATCTCCTATGGCTACACCTTC; cdr3_aa: CASSLVRGISYGYTF
d_call: NA; clone_size: NA; j_call: TRBJ2-3; cdr3_length: 11; v_call: TRBV7-6; cdr3_nt: TGTGCCAGCAGCTCCGACTATACGCAGTATTTT; cdr3_aa: CASSSDYTQYF
d_call: TRBD2; clone_size: NA; j_call: TRBJ2-2; cdr3_length: 16; v_call: TRBV5-1; cdr3_nt: TGCGCCAGCAGCTTAGAAACTAGCGGGAGTACCGGGGAGCTGTTTTTT; cdr3_aa: CASSLETSGSTGELFF
d_call: TRBD2; clone_size: few; j_call: TRBJ2-3; cdr3_length: 18; v_call: TRBV11-3; cdr3_nt: TGTGCCAGCAGCCTGGGACTAGCGGGAGGGCCGGGCACAGATACGCAGTATTTT; cdr3_aa: CASSLGLAGGPGTDTQYF
d_call: TRBD2; clone_size: NA; j_call: TRBJ2-6; cdr3_length: 17; v_call: TRBV10-3; cdr3_nt: TGTGCCATCAGTGCGGCTAGCGGGTCCTCTGGGGCCAACGTCCTGACTTTC; cdr3_aa: CAISAASGSSGANVLTF
d_call: NA; clone_size: NA; j_call: TRBJ1-5; cdr3_length: 18; v_call: TRBV19; cdr3_nt: TGTGCCAGTAGTATAGATCGTAACAGCCTTTATAGCAATCAGCCCCAGCATTTT; cdr3_aa: CASSIDRNSLYSNQPQHF
d_call: TRBD1; clone_size: NA; j_call: TRBJ1-2; cdr3_length: 15; v_call: TRBV5-1; cdr3_nt: TGCGCCAGCAGCGTCAACAGACAGGGGGCAATTGGCTACACCTTC; cdr3_aa: CASSVNRQGAIGYTF
d_call: TRBD2; clone_size: NA; j_call: TRBJ2-7; cdr3_length: 14; v_call: TRBV12-5; cdr3_nt: TGTGCTAGTGGAAAAACTAGCGAGTTATACGAGCAGTACTTC; cdr3_aa: CASGKTSELYEQYF
d_call: NA; clone_size: NA; j_call: TRBJ2-2; cdr3_length: 12; v_call: TRBV3-1/TRBV3-2; cdr3_nt: TGTGCCAGCAGTCAGAACACCGGGGAGCTGTTTTTT; cdr3_aa: CASSQNTGELFF
d_call: NA; clone_size: NA; j_call: TRBJ2-7; cdr3_length: 12; v_call: TRBV5-1; cdr3_nt: TGCGCCAGCTCTTCCGGGACACTCTCCGAGTACTTC; cdr3_aa: CASSSGTLSEYF
d_call: NA; clone_size: NA; j_call: TRBJ2-2; cdr3_length: 18; v_call: TRBV27; cdr3_nt: TGTGCCAGCAGTCCCGGGGCAGGGGTAGGCAGGTGGACCGGGGAGCTGTTTTTT; cdr3_aa: CASSPGAGVGRWTGELFF
d_call: TRBD1; clone_size: once; j_call: TRBJ1-2; cdr3_length: 15; v_call: TRBV10-3; cdr3_nt: TGTGCCATCAGTGCGACAGGGGGATTGAACTATGGCTACACCTTC; cdr3_aa: CAISATGGLNYGYTF
d_call: TRBD1; clone_size: NA; j_call: TRBJ2-7; cdr3_length: 15; v_call: TRBV13; cdr3_nt: TGTGCCAGCAGCCCAGGGGGACAGGGGCGCTACGAGCAGTACTTC; cdr3_aa: CASSPGGQGRYEQYF
d_call: NA; clone_size: NA; j_call: TRBJ1-1; cdr3_length: 14; v_call: TRBV6-2/TRBV6-3; cdr3_nt: TGTGCCAGCAGTTCACAGAAACCAAACACTGAAGCTTTCTTT; cdr3_aa: CASSSQKPNTEAFF
d_call: TRBD1; clone_size: NA; j_call: TRBJ1-5; cdr3_length: 14; v_call: TRBV30; cdr3_nt: TGTGCCTGGAGTGTTTACAGGGGAAATCAGCCCCAGCATTTT; cdr3_aa: CAWSVYRGNQPQHF
d_call: TRBD2; clone_size: NA; j_call: TRBJ2-3; cdr3_length: 15; v_call: TRBV5-4; cdr3_nt: TGTGCCAGCAGCGACCCTAGCGGGGCGGCCTATACGCAGTATTTT; cdr3_aa: CASSDPSGAAYTQYF
d_call: NA; clone_size: once; j_call: TRBJ1-5; cdr3_length: 16; v_call: TRBV7-2; cdr3_nt: TGTGCCAGCAGCTTAGTGCACAGCAATCCGCGTCAGCCCCAGCATTTT; cdr3_aa: CASSLVHSNPRQPQHF
d_call: TRBD1; clone_size: NA; j_call: TRBJ1-4; cdr3_length: 15; v_call: TRBV19; cdr3_nt: TGTGCCAGTAGTCCCGGACAGGGCTTTAATGAAAAACTGTTTTTT; cdr3_aa: CASSPGQGFNEKLFF
d_call: NA; clone_size: NA; j_call: TRBJ2-1; cdr3_length: 12; v_call: TRBV10-1; cdr3_nt: TGCGCCAGCAGTACAGCTTACAATGAGCAGTTCTTC; cdr3_aa: CASSTAYNEQFF
d_call: NA; clone_size: NA; j_call: TRBJ1-5; cdr3_length: 14; v_call: TRBV5-5; cdr3_nt: TGTGCCAGCAGCCCGACAGGACCGAATCAGCCCCAGCATTTT; cdr3_aa: CASSPTGPNQPQHF
d_call: TRBD2; clone_size: NA; j_call: TRBJ2-1; cdr3_length: 15; v_call: TRBV11-3; cdr3_nt: TGTGCCAGCAGCTTAGAAGGGACTAGCGGGAATGAGCAGTTCTTC; cdr3_aa: CASSLEGTSGNEQFF
d_call: NA; clone_size: NA; j_call: TRBJ2-1; cdr3_length: 14; v_call: TRBV7-9; cdr3_nt: TGTGCCAGCAGCTTAGGGCGAGGTGTCAATGAGCAGTTCTTC; cdr3_aa: CASSLGRGVNEQFF
d_call: TRBD2; clone_size: NA; j_call: TRBJ2-7; cdr3_length: 19; v_call: TRBV7-8; cdr3_nt: TGTGCCAGCAGCTCTTCTCTAGCGGGAGAGACCCGAGGGTCCTACGAGCAGTACTTC; cdr3_aa: CASSSSLAGETRGSYEQYF
d_call: TRBD1; clone_size: NA; j_call: TRBJ1-6; cdr3_length: 15; v_call: TRBV7-6; cdr3_nt: TGTGCCAGCAGCTTAGAGGACAGGCCCAATTCACCCCTCCACTTT; cdr3_aa: CASSLEDRPNSPLHF
d_call: NA; clone_size: NA; j_call: TRBJ1-1; cdr3_length: 13; v_call: TRBV6-4; cdr3_nt: TGTGCCAGCAGTGCCGAGATGAACACTGAAGCTTTCTTT; cdr3_aa: CASSAEMNTEAFF
d_call: NA; clone_size: many; j_call: TRBJ2-1; cdr3_length: 13; v_call: TRBV24-1; cdr3_nt: TGTGCCACCAGCCGTACTAGCTTCAATGAGCAGTTCTTC; cdr3_aa: CATSRTSFNEQFF
d_call: NA; clone_size: NA; j_call: TRBJ2-1; cdr3_length: 14; v_call: TRBV11-2; cdr3_nt: TGTGCCAGCAGCCAGGGGACGGCCAACAATGAGCAGTTCTTC; cdr3_aa: CASSQGTANNEQFF
d_call: NA; clone_size: NA; j_call: TRBJ2-1; cdr3_length: 14; v_call: TRBV5-1; cdr3_nt: TGCGCCAGCAATGCAGGGGAAACCTACAATGAGCAGTTCTTC; cdr3_aa: CASNAGETYNEQFF
d_call: TRBD2; clone_size: NA; j_call: TRBJ2-1; cdr3_length: 16; v_call: TRBV27; cdr3_nt: TGTGCCAGCAGCCCCCTTAGCGGGAGGGGTGGCAATGAGCAGTTCTTC; cdr3_aa: CASSPLSGRGGNEQFF
d_call: NA; clone_size: once; j_call: TRBJ2-3; cdr3_length: 15; v_call: TRBV5-4; cdr3_nt: TGTGCCAGCAGTTCGAAGCGAGATAGCACAGATACGCAGTATTTT; cdr3_aa: CASSSKRDSTDTQYF
d_call: NA; clone_size: once; j_call: TRBJ1-4; cdr3_length: 13; v_call: TRBV28; cdr3_nt: TGTGCCAGCAGTTTGGGCAGGGCAGAGAAACTGTTTTTT; cdr3_aa: CASSLGRAEKLFF
d_call: TRBD2; clone_size: NA; j_call: TRBJ2-3; cdr3_length: 14; v_call: TRBV2; cdr3_nt: TGTGCCAGCAGGCAGCGGGAGGGCTCAGATACGCAGTATTTT; cdr3_aa: CASRQREGSDTQYF
d_call: NA; clone_size: NA; j_call: TRBJ1-2; cdr3_length: 13; v_call: TRBV9; cdr3_nt: TGTGCCAGCAGGCGGGAGTCCAGCTATGGCTACACCTTC; cdr3_aa: CASRRESSYGYTF
d_call: TRBD1; clone_size: NA; j_call: TRBJ2-5; cdr3_length: 16; v_call: TRBV25-1; cdr3_nt: TGTGCCAGCAGTGAATATGAGACAGGGATCATGGAGACCCAGTACTTC; cdr3_aa: CASSEYETGIMETQYF
d_call: NA; clone_size: NA; j_call: TRBJ1-5; cdr3_length: 15; v_call: TRBV19; cdr3_nt: TGTGCCAGTAGACCGAAGGAGTATAGCAATCAGCCCCAGCATTTT; cdr3_aa: CASRPKEYSNQPQHF
d_call: NA; clone_size: few; j_call: TRBJ1-1; cdr3_length: 13; v_call: TRBV6-2/TRBV6-3; cdr3_nt: TGTGCCAGCAGTAGACAGTTTAACACTGAAGCTTTCTTT; cdr3_aa: CASSRQFNTEAFF